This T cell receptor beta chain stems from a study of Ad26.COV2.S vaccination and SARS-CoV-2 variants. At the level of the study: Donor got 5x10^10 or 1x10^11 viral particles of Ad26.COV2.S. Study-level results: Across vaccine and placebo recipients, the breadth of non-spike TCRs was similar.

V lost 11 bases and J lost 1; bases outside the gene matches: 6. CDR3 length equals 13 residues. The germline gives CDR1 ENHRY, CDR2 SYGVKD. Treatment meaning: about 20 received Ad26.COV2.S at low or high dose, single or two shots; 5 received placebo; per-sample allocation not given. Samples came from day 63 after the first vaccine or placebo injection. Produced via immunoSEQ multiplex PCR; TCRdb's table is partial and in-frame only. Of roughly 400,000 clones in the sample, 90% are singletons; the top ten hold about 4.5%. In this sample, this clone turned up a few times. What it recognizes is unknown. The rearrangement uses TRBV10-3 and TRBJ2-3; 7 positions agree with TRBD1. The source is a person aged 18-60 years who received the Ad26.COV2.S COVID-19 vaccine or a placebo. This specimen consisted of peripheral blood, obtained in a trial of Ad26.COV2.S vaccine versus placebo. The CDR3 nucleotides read TGTGCCGCTCGGGACAGCCGCACAGATACGCAGTATTTT. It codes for CAARDSRTDTQYF.